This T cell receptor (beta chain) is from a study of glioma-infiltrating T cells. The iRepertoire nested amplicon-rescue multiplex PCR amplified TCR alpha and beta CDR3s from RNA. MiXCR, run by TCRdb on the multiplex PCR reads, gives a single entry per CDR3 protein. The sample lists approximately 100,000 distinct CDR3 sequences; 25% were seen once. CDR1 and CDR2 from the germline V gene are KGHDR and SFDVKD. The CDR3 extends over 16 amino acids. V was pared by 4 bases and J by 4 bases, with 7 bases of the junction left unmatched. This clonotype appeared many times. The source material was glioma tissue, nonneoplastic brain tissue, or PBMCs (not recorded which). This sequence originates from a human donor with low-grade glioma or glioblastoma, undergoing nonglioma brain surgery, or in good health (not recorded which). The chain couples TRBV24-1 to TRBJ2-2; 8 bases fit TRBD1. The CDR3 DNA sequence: TGTGCCACCAGTGAGGGACAGGCCCGAGGCACCGGGGAGCTGTTTTTT. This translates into CATSEGQARGTGELFF.